This T cell receptor beta chain was profiled in a study of CD4 T cells in relation to SARS-CoV-2 and coronaviruses. At the level of the study: ViraFEST: approximately nine-day antigen culture of PBMCs, then TCR beta CDR3 sequencing. Study-wide points: Roughly 65% of donors had memory CD4+ clonotypes crossrecognizing SARS-CoV-2 and common cold coronavirus spike.

TCRdb's copy holds only in-frame clones and misses some; the assay was immunoSEQ multiplex PCR. This table has about 36,000 clones, about 80% appearing once. The junction had 5 bases not matched to a gene; V was cut back by 5 bases and J by 7 bases. The length of the CDR3 is 15 residues. Looked up from germline, CDR1 is PRHDT and CDR2 is FYEKMQ (reference sequence). Comments on this clone: Its specificity is unknown.

This TCR came from an adult with COVID-19. The sequencing input was naive CD4+ T cells from PBMCs, cultured in vitro. Regarding subset: naive CD4+ T cells isolated by negative enrichment. The V and J genes are TRBV13 and TRBJ2-1; TRBD2 matches at 13 bases. This CDR3 reads CASSTSGRAWNEQFF. In DNA form, the CDR3 reads TGTGCCAGCAGCACTAGCGGGAGGGCCTGGAATGAGCAGTTCTTC.